The 8 T cell receptor beta chains listed next were all sequenced from one sample in a study of blood T cell repertoires in COVID-19. Produced via immunoSEQ multiplex PCR; TCRdb's table is partial and in-frame only. The data show 230,000 or so clones, about 85% seen once. Material for sequencing was PBMCs or T cells enriched from blood (not recorded which). These TCRs come from a woman in her forties or fifties who had been exposed to COVID-19.

The V call is TRBV10-1, the J call TRBJ1-5, with a weak D call TRBD1 (5 bases). The germline CDR1 and CDR2 sequences are WNHNN and SYGVQD (reference sequence). The CDR3 has 15 amino acids. The germline V and J ends were trimmed by 7 bases and 0 bases, with 13 bases remaining between them. CDR3 sequence (DNA): TGCGCCAGCACTACAGGACCTTATAGCAATCAGCCCCAGCATTTT. Its protein is CASTTGPYSNQPQHF.

The CDR3 is CASIDRGRVYGYTF. The CDR3, as DNA: TGTGCCAGCATCGACAGGGGGCGGGTCTATGGCTACACCTTC. V and J are TRBV6-5 and TRBJ1-2; 10 bases are a match to TRBD1. The CDR3 consists of 14 residues. The germline CDR1 and CDR2 sequences are MNHEY and SVGAGI. V shed 7 bases, J shed 4 bases, and the junction held 6 bases outside the gene matches.

The V and J genes are TRBV6-5 and TRBJ2-7; 9 bases line up with TRBD1. Per germline, CDR1 MNHEY and CDR2 SVGAGI. The CDR3 extends over 14 amino acids. Unmatched junction bases numbered 8, after V lost 6 bases and J lost 5 bases. CDR3 DNA: TGTGCCAGCAGCCCCGGGACAGGGAAAAACGAGCAGTACTTC. Its translation: CASSPGTGKNEQYF.

V usage is TRBV3-1 (or the pseudogene TRBV3-2) and J usage is TRBJ2-3; D remains unclear. The CDR3 totals 15 residues. CDR1 is LGHDT, CDR2 YNNKEL, per germline (reference sequence). V was cut by 2 bases and J by 4 bases, with 13 bases left in between. CDR3 DNA sequence: TGTGCCAGCAGCCAAACGCAGTCGAATTCAGATACGCAGTATTTT. This gives the protein CASSQTQSNSDTQYF.

The chain is built from TRBV7-8 and TRBJ2-7; D remains unclear. The V end lost 5 bases, the J end lost 7 bases, and 12 bases lay between the germline ends. Germline lookup yields CDR1 SGHVS and CDR2 FQNEAQ. This CDR3 is built from 12 residues. CDR3 sequence: CASSPAPREQYF. DNA of the CDR3: TGTGCCAGCAGCCCCGCGCCGAGGGAGCAGTACTTC. The full variable domain, with the rest looked up from reference TRBV7-8 and TRBJ2-7, is GAGVSQSPRYKVAKRGQDVALRCDPISGHVSLFWYQQALGQGPEFLTYFQNEAQLDKSGLPSDRFFAERPEGSVSTLKIQRTQQEDSAVYLCASSPAPREQYFGPGTRLTVT.

This chain uses TRBV5-4 with TRBJ2-3; D not resolved. V was clipped by 0 bases and J by 1 base, with 3 bases between them. CDR1 is SGHNT, CDR2 YYREEE, per germline (reference sequence). The CDR3 spans 13 residues. The CDR3 protein is CASSLGGTDTQYF. The DNA of the CDR3 is TGTGCCAGCAGCTTGGGCGGCACAGATACGCAGTATTTT.

CDR3 sequence reads: CASSVEQNYGYTF. For the CDR3, the DNA is TGTGCCAGCAGCGTAGAACAGAACTATGGCTACACCTTC. The chain uses TRBV9 and TRBJ1-2; D uncertain. Trimming pared 0 bases from V and 2 bases from J, leaving 5 bases between. Germline CDR1 SGDLS, CDR2 YYNGEE. CDR3 length: 13 residues.

This chain uses TRBV9 with TRBJ2-3; 7 nucleotides match TRBD1. Looked up from germline, CDR1 is SGDLS and CDR2 is YYNGEE. This CDR3 contains 16 residues. V trimming: 2 bases; J trimming: 4 bases; junction bases outside the gene matches: 10. The CDR3 loop reads CASSVSQGVRADTQYF. The CDR3 DNA reads as TGTGCCAGCAGCGTCAGTCAGGGGGTTAGGGCAGATACGCAGTATTTT.